This T cell receptor beta chain comes out of a study of cytomegalovirus exposure and HLA in healthy donors (dated by TCRdb to the late 2010s). About the investigation overall: According to an earlier analysis of 550 to 700 of the donors, 200 million or so T cells yielded 90 million to 130 million unique TCR beta sequences and about 300 Gb of sequence data. An early release that covered fewer than 800 HLA-typed donors contained approximately 300 gigabases of sequencing data and tens of millions of unique TCR sequences. Among the roughly 400 genotyped donors, approximately 81% belonged to the genetic ancestry cluster associated with self-reported Caucasian donors. The study aimed to test whether signatures of past pathogen exposure could be identified by cataloging public T cell receptors. The T cell repertoires of 670 or so subjects were profiled by immunosequencing and related to cytomegalovirus serostatus. In addition to the first cohort of hundreds of subjects, a separate validation cohort of some 120 different subjects was used. The study combined high-throughput TCR immunosequencing, statistical association of individual TCRs with disease status, and machine learning to predict cytomegalovirus infection status. A later analysis re-analyzed previously published TCR beta repertoires from about 600 donors and added high-resolution HLA genotyping to study TCR occurrence patterns. The later analysis used no new phenotypic data to find candidate immune exposures, relying instead on TCR beta sequences and their occurrence across donors. To decide whether each TCR beta V gene segment behaved as functional or pseudogenic, an earlier analysis of some 600 of the donors relied on high-throughput TCR beta sequencing. Alongside the repertoire data, information on donor age, sex, ethnicity and CMV serostatus was compiled. In a later genetic analysis, genome-wide SNP genotypes for about three fifths of the roughly 670 donors were used, and that subset was treated as a discovery cohort. All discovery cohort repertoires had been generated on a single sequencing platform. HLA typing included class I and class II loci at four-digit resolution. Typing coverage varied by locus: about 629-640 donors for A, B, C, DRB1 and DQB1; approximately 520 for DQA1; over 600 for DPA1; approximately 490 for DPB1. Because of strong linkage in the cohort, 4 to 6 DR-DQ haplotypes were treated as single units for association and clustering. On average, roughly 240,000 unique TCR beta nucleotide sequences were sequenced per donor among 398 genotyped donors of the cohort, with roughly 18% of those sequences being non-productive. Study-wide findings and limitations: The only immune exposure information available for the cohort was CMV serostatus. It was suggested by the authors that the approach could potentially be generalized to other disease states and immunological phenotypes. In an earlier analysis of approximately 590 of the donors, most TCR beta V segments appeared in productive rearrangements about 87% or about 30% of the time, broadly matching IMGT annotations. When HLA alleles, especially DR and DQ, strongly co-occurred, attributing TCR associations to individual alleles was difficult. A total of some 180 TCR beta chains were listed by the study as associated with cytomegalovirus. A cluster of highly shared sequence variants was judged likely to be a technical artifact of the sequencing pipeline. At a false discovery rate of 0.05, a later analysis linked fewer than 20,000 TCR beta sequences to specific HLA alleles. A later analysis found that HLA-associated TCR beta chains were more clonally expanded and had lower generation probabilities than equally common non-associated chains. Roughly uniform sequencing depth across donors was assumed in presence/absence analyses, although this assumption may not hold. Because counts were too low, approximately 18 rarely observed V segments, including chromosome 9 orphons, were excluded from the earlier analysis of fewer than 650 of the donors. HLA typing was unavailable for some donors at each locus, so association tests used only the typed subset. The classifier was reported to diagnose cytomegalovirus status with high specificity and sensitivity in both the original and validation cohorts. In vitro tests confirmed that three of the cytomegalovirus-associated TCR beta chains recognize cytomegalovirus antigens. In a later analysis, TCR association rates were found to vary across HLA loci, with the most associated TCRs seen for DRB1 alleles and the fewest for HLA-C alleles. The cohort was sequenced for TCR beta chains only, and without alpha or paired-chain data the features that could be detected were limited. In a later analysis, most CMV-associated TCR beta chains were found to appear HLA-restricted, with HLA associations seemingly driven largely by CMV exposure. A later genetic analysis associated a missense DCLRE1C variant with V-gene and J-gene trimming of TCR beta chains, and an independent cohort replicated the association. In a later genetic analysis, fewer N-insertions in productive TCRs were reported among donors in an Asian-associated ancestry cluster than the 666-donor mean. Several of the top co-occurrence clusters appeared to be linked to parvovirus B19, influenza, CMV and Epstein-Barr virus, according to a later analysis. Some IMGT-functional V segments, including TRBV6-2 and TRBV6-3, could not be told apart with the 87-base-pair reads, so those segments were excluded. Linkage disequilibrium might explain the correlated functional status among segregating V segments, but an unknown experimental factor could not be ruled out. Most TCR sequences were observed very rarely across donors, whereas some public TCRs were present in many individuals. A further reported finding was that TCR beta sequences accurately predicted the HLA-A and HLA-B alleles for most subjects in the first cohort.

The method was the immunoSEQ multiplex PCR assay. For the multiplex PCR, a mixture combining 60 forward primers for TCR Vbeta segments and 13 reverse primers for TCR Jbeta segments was used. Amplification of the CDR3 region of rearranged TCR beta genes was performed with a multiplex PCR assay on genomic DNA. The amplified TCR beta libraries were sequenced on the Illumina HiSeq System as 87-base-pair reads. In the paper's pipeline: A later analysis counted approximately 84 million unique TCR beta chains across the 650 to 800 repertoires, and around 9.9 million of these chains were shared by at least two donors. A nearest-neighbor algorithm error-corrected the raw reads and collapsed the reads into unique sequences, merging closely related sequences to remove PCR and sequencing errors. Alignment of CDR3 sequences to IMGT reference sequences was used to assign V, D and J gene segments. For a sequence to be retained, a match of at least six nucleotides to both a V gene segment and a J gene segment was required. Rearrangements were called productive when the CDR3 lacked stop codons and stayed in frame with V and J; all others were non-productive. CDR3 was defined by IMGT convention, running from the second conserved V-encoded cysteine to the conserved J-encoded phenylalanine. In an earlier analysis of roughly 610 of the donors, sequences lacking an unambiguous match to a single V gene segment were excluded. An earlier analysis of fewer than 650 of the donors classified V segments as functional when productive rearrangements were above 56.7% and as segregating when the standard deviation between donors was above 5%. To diagnose cytomegalovirus status from the catalog of TCR beta chain sequences, a statistical classification framework was built. V and J gene assignment, in a later analysis, came from comparing TCR nucleotide sequences with IMGT/GENE-DB human TR gene sequences. The TCRdist pipeline was used in a later analysis to assign CDR3 sequences and most-parsimonious VDJ recombination scenarios. In a later analysis, each TCR beta chain was defined by its CDR3 amino acid sequence together with its V-gene family, and reads lacking a unique V-gene family were excluded. In a later analysis, around 650 highly shared, low-generation-probability nucleotide sequences were removed to address suspected cross-contamination and a sequencing artifact. In a later analysis, a clonal expansion index for each public chain was calculated from normalized within-repertoire ranks of inferred template counts. In a later analysis, generation probabilities were computed using a VDJ recombination model fitted to out-of-frame rearrangements, and the results were checked against IGoR. In a later analysis, TCR-TCR, TCR-HLA and TCR-CMV co-occurrence was scored with hypergeometric tests, and a repertoire-size bias correction was applied to TCR pairs. To estimate false discovery rates, a later analysis permuted the HLA or CMV assignments 20 times. In a later analysis, co-occurring TCRs were grouped using DBSCAN, with TCRdist sequence similarity added in when clustering inside HLA-allele-positive subsets. Repertoires with fewer than 30,000 or more than 120,000 public chains, plus five repertoires with anomalous nucleotide sharing, were excluded from co-occurrence clustering. Imported from immuneACCESS, the table was reduced by TCRdb to in-frame sequences with V and J called. These copies leave out some clones; in studies compared against another copy, an unresolved V gene accounts for under half, and the cause of the remainder is not known. Clone size and V and J calls were adopted from that table, with D and trimming inferred from the DNA. The sample records 90,000 or so clones, more than 65% of which are singletons. The ten largest clonotypes hold around 15% of the sample.

The cohort consisted of approximately 670 healthy bone marrow donors. At the time of sampling, every cohort member was nominally healthy, though immune exposures that went unrecorded were likely present. The donor was CMV seropositive and was included in the group of some 290 seropositive cohort members. Each donor provided a peripheral blood sample, and peripheral blood mononuclear cells were used for TCR beta sequencing. Genomic DNA was extracted from the blood cell samples with the Qiagen DNeasy Blood Extraction Kit. CDR1 and CDR2 are read off the germline V gene as SQVTM and ANQGSEA. For this chain, trimming is 4 bases at the V end and 4 bases at the J end, and the number of junction bases without a gene match is 6. Including the terminal cysteine and phenylalanine, the CDR3 comprises 13 residues. Kept here is only the CDR3 DNA, which spans 39 bases and is read in frame from base 1. Worth noting for this clone: Its antigen is still unknown. One base away there is no much larger clone; base qualities are not given.

The sample was PBMCs. The chain couples TRBV29-1 to TRBJ2-5, with 7 bases matching TRBD1. This receptor was identified in a woman under 30 in good health and CMV-seropositive. At the DNA level, the sequence is TGCAGCGTTGCCCCCTCAGGGGGAGAGACCCAGTACTTC. The encoded protein is CSVAPSGGETQYF.